This TCR beta chain was identified during a study of CD8+ T cells in alopecia areata. Study-level results: Many of the expanded lesional clones endured in scalp and blood while on tofacitinib.

RNA extraction and reverse transcription yielded cDNA as sequencing template. Method: immunoSEQ multiplex PCR; TCRdb's copy keeps in-frame clones and lacks some. The table records approximately 300,000 clones, roughly 60% of them present only once. Germline assignment: CDR1 LGHNA and CDR2 YSLEER. Deletions cut 1 base from V and 9 bases from J, with 7 bases between. This CDR3 has 13 residues. A remark on this clone: The antigen is not known.

Treatment here: oral pan-JAK inhibitor, 5-10 mg twice daily. Researchers gathered lesional scalp punch biopsies and peripheral blood from patients with alopecia areata. The chain couples TRBV4-3 to TRBJ1-6; no reliable D call. This clonotype originated in a human donor with alopecia areata. The specimen comprised CD4+ T cells sorted from blood, sampled at week 24, from a patient treated with tofacitinib. In nucleotides, the CDR3 is TGCGCCAGCAGCCAAGTTAAAGGTTCACCCCTCCACTTT. Translation: CASSQVKGSPLHF.